These 3 T cell receptor beta chains share one sample of origin, sequenced in a study of blood T cell repertoires in COVID-19. Produced via immunoSEQ multiplex PCR; TCRdb's table is partial and in-frame only. The sample shows roughly 260,000 clones, about 89% of them seen only once. The sample taken for sequencing was peripheral blood. The receptors stem from a man aged 35 to 55 who had recovered from COVID-19.

The V call is TRBV5-6, the J call TRBJ1-3; D gene uncertain. The germline CDR1 and CDR2 sequences are SGHDT and YYEEEE. This CDR3 spans 12 amino acids. V was clipped by 1 base and J by 9 bases, with 8 bases between them. The CDR3 is CASSLFTSTIYF. For the CDR3, the DNA is TGTGCCAGCAGCTTGTTTACGAGCACCATATATTTT.

This clone was recorded only once. This chain links TRBV11-2 with TRBJ2-1, with 11 bases that match TRBD2. Germline CDR1 and CDR2: SGHAT and FQNNGV. The CDR3 sequence is 16 residues long. V dropped 7 bases and J dropped 4; count of bases not matched to a gene: 9. The CDR3 protein is CASIPTGTSGYNEQFF. The CDR3 region has the DNA TGTGCCAGCATCCCGACCGGGACTAGCGGATACAATGAGCAGTTCTTC.

This rearrangement joins TRBV7-6 to TRBJ2-1; 9 nucleotides align to TRBD2. Looked up from germline, CDR1 is SGHVS and CDR2 is FNYEAQ. The V segment lost 6 bases and the J segment 10 bases; nucleotides outside the gene matches: 22. CDR3 size: 18 residues. The CDR3 loop reads CASRHPGLAGELGGEQFF. The CDR3 DNA reads as TGTGCCAGCAGGCACCCGGGACTAGCAGGGGAGTTGGGCGGGGAGCAGTTCTTC.